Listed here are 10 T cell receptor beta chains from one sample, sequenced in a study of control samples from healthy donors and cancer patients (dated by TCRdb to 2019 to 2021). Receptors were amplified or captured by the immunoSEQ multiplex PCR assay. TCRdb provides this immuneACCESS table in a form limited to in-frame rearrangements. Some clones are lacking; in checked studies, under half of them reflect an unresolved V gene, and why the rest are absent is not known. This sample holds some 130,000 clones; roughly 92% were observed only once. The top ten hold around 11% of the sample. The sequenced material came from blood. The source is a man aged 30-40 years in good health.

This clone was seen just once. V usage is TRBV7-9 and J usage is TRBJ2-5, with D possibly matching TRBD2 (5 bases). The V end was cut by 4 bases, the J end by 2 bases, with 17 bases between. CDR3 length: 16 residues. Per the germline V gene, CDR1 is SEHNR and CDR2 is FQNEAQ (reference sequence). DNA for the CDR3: TGTGCCAGCAGCTCCCCGGCCGTGGGGAGACAAGAGACCCAGTACTTC. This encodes CASSSPAVGRQETQYF.

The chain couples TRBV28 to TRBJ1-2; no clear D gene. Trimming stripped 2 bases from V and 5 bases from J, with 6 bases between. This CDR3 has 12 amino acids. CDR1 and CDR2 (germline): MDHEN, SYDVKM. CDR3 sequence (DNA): TGTGCCAGCAGTTTAGCCGGTTATGGCTACACCTTC. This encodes CASSLAGYGYTF.

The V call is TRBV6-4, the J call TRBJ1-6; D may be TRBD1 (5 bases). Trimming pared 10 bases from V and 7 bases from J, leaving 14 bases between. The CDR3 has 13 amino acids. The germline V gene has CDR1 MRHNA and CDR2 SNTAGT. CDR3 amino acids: CAILQRQNSPLHF. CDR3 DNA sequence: TGTGCCATCCTCCAGAGACAGAATTCACCCCTCCACTTT.

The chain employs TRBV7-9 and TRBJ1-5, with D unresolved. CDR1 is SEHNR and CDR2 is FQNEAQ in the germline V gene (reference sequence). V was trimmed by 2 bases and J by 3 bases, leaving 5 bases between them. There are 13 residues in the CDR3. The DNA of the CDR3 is TGTGCCAGCAGCTTAAACACCAATCAGCCCCAGCATTTT. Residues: CASSLNTNQPQHF.

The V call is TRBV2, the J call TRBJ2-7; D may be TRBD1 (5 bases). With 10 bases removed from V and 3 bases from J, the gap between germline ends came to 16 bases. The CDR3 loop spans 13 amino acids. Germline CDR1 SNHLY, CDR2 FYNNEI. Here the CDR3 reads CATSISGNYEQYF. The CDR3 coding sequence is TGTGCCACCAGCATCTCAGGGAACTACGAGCAGTACTTC.

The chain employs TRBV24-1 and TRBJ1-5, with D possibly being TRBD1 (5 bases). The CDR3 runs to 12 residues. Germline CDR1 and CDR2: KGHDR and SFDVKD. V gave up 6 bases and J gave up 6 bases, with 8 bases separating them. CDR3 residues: CATSFGGQPQHF. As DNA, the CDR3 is TGTGCCACCAGTTTTGGGGGTCAGCCCCAGCATTTT.

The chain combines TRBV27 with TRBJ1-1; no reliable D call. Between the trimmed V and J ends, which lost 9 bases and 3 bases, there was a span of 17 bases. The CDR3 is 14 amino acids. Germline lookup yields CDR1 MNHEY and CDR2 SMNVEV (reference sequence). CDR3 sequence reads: CASRSLAGDTEAFF. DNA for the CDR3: TGTGCCAGTAGATCTCTGGCAGGCGACACTGAAGCTTTCTTT.

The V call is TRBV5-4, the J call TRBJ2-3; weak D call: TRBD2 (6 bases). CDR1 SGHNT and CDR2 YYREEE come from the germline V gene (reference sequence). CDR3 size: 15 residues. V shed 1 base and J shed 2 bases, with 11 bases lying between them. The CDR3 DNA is TGTGCCAGCAGCTTGTGGGCGGGATTCACAGATACGCAGTATTTT. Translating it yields CASSLWAGFTDTQYF.

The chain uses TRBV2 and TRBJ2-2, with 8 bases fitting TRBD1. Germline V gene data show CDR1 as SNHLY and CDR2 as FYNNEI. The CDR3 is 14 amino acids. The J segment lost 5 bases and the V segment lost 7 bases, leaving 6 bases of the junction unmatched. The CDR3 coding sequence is TGTGCCAGCACCGACAGGGGTAGTACCGGGGAGCTGTTTTTT. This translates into CASTDRGSTGELFF.

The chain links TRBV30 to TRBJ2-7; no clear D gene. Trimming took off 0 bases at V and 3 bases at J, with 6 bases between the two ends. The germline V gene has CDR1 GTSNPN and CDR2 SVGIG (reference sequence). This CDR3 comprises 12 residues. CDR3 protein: CAWSVTYYEQYF. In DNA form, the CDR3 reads TGTGCCTGGAGTGTAACCTACTACGAGCAGTACTTC.